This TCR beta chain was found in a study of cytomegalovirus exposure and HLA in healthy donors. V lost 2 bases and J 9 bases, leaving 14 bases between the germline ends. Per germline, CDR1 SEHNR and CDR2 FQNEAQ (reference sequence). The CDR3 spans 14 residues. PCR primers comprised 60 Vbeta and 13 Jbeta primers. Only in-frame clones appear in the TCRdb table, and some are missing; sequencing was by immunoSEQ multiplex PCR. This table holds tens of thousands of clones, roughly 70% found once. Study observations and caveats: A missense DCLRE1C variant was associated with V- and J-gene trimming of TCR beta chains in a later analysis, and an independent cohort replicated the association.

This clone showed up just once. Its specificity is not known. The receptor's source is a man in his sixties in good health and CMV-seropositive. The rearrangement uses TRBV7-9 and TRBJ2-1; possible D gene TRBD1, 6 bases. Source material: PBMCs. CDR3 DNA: TGTGCCAGCAGCTTATTAAGGACAGTCGCTGAGCAGTTCTTC. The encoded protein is CASSLLRTVAEQFF.